This T cell receptor (beta chain) was observed in a study of early T cells in non-severe SARS-CoV-2 infection. Turning to this clonotype: Its antigen is currently unknown.

The TCR library protocol attached unique molecular identifiers to the individual cDNA molecules. TCRdb fed the 5' RACE reads into MiXCR, producing one record per CDR3 protein. The table lists some 58,000 distinct CDR3 sequences, approximately 10% of them singletons. Broader study findings: Sequences matched to VDJdb favored anti-spike CD8 responses, while private and CD4 specificities were missed.

V shed 6 bases and J shed 10 bases, with 17 bases lying between them. Per germline, CDR1 SGHNT and CDR2 YYREEE (reference sequence). The CDR3 is 14 amino acids. This TCR was recovered from an adult who was a healthcare worker with PCR-confirmed SARS-CoV-2 infection or an uninfected control (not recorded which). The chain uses TRBV5-4 and TRBJ1-6; TRBD1 might be the D (6 bases). The starting material was whole blood, obtained at baseline. The CDR3 reads CASKKGVSDSPLHF. The CDR3 DNA reads TGTGCCAGCAAGAAGGGGGTTTCGGACTCACCCCTCCACTTT. Full variable domain (missing parts from reference TRBV5-4 and TRBJ1-6): ETGVTQSPTHLIKTRGQQVTLRCSSQSGHNTVSWYQQALGQGPQFIFQYYREEENGRGNFPPRFSGLQFPNYSSELNVNALELDDSALYLCASKKGVSDSPLHFGNGTRLTVT.